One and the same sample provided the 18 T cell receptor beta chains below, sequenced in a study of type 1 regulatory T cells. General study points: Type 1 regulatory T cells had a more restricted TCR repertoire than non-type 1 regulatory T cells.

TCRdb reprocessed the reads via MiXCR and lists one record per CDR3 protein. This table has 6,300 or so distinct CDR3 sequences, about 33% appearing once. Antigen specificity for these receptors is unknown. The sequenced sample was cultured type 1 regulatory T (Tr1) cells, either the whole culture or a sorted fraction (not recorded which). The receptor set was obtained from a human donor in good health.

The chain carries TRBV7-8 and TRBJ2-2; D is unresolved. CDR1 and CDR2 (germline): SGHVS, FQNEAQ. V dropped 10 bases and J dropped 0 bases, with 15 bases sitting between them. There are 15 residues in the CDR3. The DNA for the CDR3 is TGTGCCACCTCACGAAGGGCTTCGAACACCGGGGAGCTGTTTTTT. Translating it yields CATSRRASNTGELFF.

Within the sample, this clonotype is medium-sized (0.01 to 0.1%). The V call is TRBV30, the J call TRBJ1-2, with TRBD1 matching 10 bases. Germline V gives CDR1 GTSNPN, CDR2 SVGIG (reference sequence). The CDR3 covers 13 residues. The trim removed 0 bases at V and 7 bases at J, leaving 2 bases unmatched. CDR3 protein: CAWSVWDRGGYTF. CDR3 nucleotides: TGTGCCTGGAGTGTATGGGACAGGGGTGGCTACACCTTC.

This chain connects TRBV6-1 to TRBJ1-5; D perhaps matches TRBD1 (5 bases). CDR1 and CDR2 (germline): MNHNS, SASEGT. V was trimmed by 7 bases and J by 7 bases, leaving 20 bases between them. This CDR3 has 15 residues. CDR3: CASNPAQGVQQPQHF. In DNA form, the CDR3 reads TGTGCCAGCAACCCAGCCCAGGGTGTCCAACAGCCCCAGCATTTT.

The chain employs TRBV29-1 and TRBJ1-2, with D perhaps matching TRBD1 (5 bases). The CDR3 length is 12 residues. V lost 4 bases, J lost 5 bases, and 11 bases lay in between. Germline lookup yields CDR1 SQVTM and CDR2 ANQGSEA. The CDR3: CSVGWGEYGYTF. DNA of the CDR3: TGCAGCGTTGGCTGGGGGGAGTATGGCTACACCTTC.

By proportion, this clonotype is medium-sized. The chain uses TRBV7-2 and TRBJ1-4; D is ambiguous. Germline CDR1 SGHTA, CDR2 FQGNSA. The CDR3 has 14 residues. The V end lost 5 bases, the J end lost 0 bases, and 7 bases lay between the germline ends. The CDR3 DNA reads TGTGCCAGCAGCACTGGTCCAACTAATGAAAAACTGTTTTTT. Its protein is CASSTGPTNEKLFF. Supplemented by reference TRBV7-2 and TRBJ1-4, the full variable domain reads GAGVSQSPSNKVTEKGKDVELRCDPISGHTALYWYRQSLGQGLEFLIYFQGNSAPDKSGLPSDRFSAERTGGSVSTLTIQRTQQEDSAVYLCASSTGPTNEKLFFGSGTQLSVL.

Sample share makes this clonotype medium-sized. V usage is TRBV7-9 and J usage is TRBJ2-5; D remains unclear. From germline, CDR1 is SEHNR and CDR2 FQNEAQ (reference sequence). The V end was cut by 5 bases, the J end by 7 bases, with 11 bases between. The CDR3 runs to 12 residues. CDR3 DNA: TGTGCCAGCAGCCCGGGTCCAGGGACCCAGTACTTC. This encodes CASSPGPGTQYF.

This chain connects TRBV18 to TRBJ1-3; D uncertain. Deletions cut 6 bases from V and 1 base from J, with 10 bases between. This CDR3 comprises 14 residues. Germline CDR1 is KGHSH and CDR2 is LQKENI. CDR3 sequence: CASSALESGNTIYF. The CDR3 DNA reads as TGTGCCAGCTCTGCACTAGAATCTGGAAACACCATATATTTT.

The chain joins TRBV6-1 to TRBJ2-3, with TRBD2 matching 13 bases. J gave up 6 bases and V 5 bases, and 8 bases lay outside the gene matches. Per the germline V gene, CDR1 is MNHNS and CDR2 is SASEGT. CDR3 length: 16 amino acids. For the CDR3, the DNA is TGTGCCAGCAGTTTGACTAGCGGGGGGTCCATGGATACGCAGTATTTT. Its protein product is CASSLTSGGSMDTQYF.

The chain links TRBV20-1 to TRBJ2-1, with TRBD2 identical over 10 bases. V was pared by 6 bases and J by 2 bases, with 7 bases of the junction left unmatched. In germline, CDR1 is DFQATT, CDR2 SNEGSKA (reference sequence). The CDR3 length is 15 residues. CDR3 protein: CSAASTSGAYNEQFF. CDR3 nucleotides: TGCAGTGCCGCGAGTACTAGCGGGGCCTACAATGAGCAGTTCTTC.

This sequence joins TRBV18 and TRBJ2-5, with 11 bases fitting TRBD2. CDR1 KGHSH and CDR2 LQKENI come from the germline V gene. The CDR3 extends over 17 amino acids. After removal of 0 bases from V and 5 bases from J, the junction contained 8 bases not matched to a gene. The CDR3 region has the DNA TGTGCCAGCTCACCACCTAAACTAGCGGGAGCAAAGGAGACCCAGTACTTC. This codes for CASSPPKLAGAKETQYF.

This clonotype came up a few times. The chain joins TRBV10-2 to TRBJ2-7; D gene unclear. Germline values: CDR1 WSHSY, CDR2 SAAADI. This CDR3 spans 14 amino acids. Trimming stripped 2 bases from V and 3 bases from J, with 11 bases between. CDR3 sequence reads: CASSEIGGVYEQYF. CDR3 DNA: TGCGCCAGCAGTGAGATCGGCGGAGTCTACGAGCAGTACTTC.

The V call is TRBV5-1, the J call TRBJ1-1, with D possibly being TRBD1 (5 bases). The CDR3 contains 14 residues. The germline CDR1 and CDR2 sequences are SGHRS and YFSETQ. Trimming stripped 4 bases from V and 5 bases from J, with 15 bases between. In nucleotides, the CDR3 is TGCGCCAGCAGCCCCCTCGGGGGGGGGACTGAAGCTTTCTTT. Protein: CASSPLGGGTEAFF.

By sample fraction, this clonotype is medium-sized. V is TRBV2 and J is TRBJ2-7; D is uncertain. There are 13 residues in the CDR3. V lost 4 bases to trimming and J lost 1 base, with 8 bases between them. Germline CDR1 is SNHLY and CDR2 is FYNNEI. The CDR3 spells CASSVSLSYEQYF. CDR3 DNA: TGTGCCAGCAGTGTGAGCCTTTCCTACGAGCAGTACTTC.

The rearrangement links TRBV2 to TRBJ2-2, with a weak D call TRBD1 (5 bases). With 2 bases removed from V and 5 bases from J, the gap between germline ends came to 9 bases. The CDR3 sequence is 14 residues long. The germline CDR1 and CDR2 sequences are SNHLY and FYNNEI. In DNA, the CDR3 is TGTGCCAGCAGTGAACGCACAGGTACCGGGGAGCTGTTTTTT. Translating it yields CASSERTGTGELFF.

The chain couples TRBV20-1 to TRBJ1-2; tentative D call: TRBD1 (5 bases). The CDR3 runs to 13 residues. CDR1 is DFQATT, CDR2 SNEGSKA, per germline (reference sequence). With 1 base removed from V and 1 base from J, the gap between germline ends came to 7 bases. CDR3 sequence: CSARAGGNYGYTF. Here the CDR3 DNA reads TGCAGTGCTAGAGCGGGGGGTAACTATGGCTACACCTTC.

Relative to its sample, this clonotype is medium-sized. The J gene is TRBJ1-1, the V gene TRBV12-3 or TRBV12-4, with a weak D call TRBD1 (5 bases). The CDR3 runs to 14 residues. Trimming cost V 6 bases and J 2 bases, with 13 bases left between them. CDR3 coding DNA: TGTGCCAGCAGGCTGCCGGGACCCAACACTGAAGCTTTCTTT. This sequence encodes CASRLPGPNTEAFF.

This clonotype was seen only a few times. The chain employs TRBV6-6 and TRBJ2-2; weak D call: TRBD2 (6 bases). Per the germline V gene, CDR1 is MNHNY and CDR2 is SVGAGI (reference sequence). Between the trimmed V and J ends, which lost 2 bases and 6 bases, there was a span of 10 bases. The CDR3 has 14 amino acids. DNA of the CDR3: TGTGCCAGCAGTTACGGGACTTTCTCCGGGGAGCTGTTTTTT. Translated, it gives CASSYGTFSGELFF.

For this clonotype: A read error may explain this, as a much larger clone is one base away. CDR3 in amino acids: CASSMNTGGLFF. CDR3 nucleotide sequence: TGTGCCAGTAGTATGAACACCGGGGGGCTGTTTTTT. The gene calls are TRBV19 and TRBJ2-2; tentative D call: TRBD2 (6 bases). This CDR3 region has 12 residues. From germline, CDR1 is LNHDA and CDR2 SQIVND (reference sequence). Full variable domain (remainder filled in from reference TRBV19 and TRBJ2-2): DGGITQSPKYLFRKEGQNVTLSCEQNLNHDAMYWYRQDPGQGLRLIYYSQIVNDFQKGDIAEGYSVSREKKESFPLTVTSAQKNPTAFYLCASSMNTGGLFFGEGSRLTVL.